The next 31 T cell receptor beta chains were all read from a single sample in a study of CD8 T cells in ankylosing spondylitis. Study findings and constraints: The study identified a TCR beta motif of several highly homologous variants that appeared characteristic of ankylosing spondylitis blood.

Using its own MiXCR run on the 5' RACE reads, TCRdb lists one record per CDR3 protein. The repertoire has about 220,000 distinct CDR3 sequences, around 20% of them found once; the top ten carry 40% to 50%. These receptors' targets are unknown. The sequenced material came from blood, either unsorted or a sorted T cell fraction (not recorded which). The receptors here all came from a male donor with ankylosing spondylitis.

J is TRBJ2-1 and V is TRBV20-1; 9 bases match TRBD2. CDR1 is DFQATT and CDR2 is SNEGSKA in the germline V gene (reference sequence). J gave up 7 bases and V 0 bases, and 7 bases lay outside the gene matches. This CDR3 has 15 residues. The CDR3 spells CSARDQASGENEQFF. CDR3 bases: TGCAGTGCTAGAGATCAGGCTAGCGGGGAAAATGAGCAGTTCTTC.

The CDR3 DNA reads as TGCAGTGCTCGGACACAGGAAGGGGTTCCTTTCTACGAGCAGTACTTC. Translation gives CSARTQEGVPFYEQYF. The chain couples TRBV20-1 to TRBJ2-7; weak D call: TRBD1 (5 bases). The germline V gene encodes CDR1 DFQATT and CDR2 SNEGSKA (reference sequence). This CDR3 has 16 amino acids. Trimming removed 5 bases from V and 3 bases from J, with 23 bases in between.

This clonotype was seen a few times. The rearrangement links TRBV27 to TRBJ2-4; D gene ambiguous. The CDR3 is made up of 10 amino acids. Looked up from germline, CDR1 is MNHEY and CDR2 is SMNVEV (reference sequence). V lost 2 bases, J lost 9 bases, and 2 bases lay in between. As DNA, the CDR3 is TGTGCCAGCAGTTTAGGCATTCAGTACTTC. It codes for CASSLGIQYF.

At least ten counts were recorded for this clonotype. This chain links TRBV28 with TRBJ2-7; D possibly uses TRBD1 or TRBD2 (5 bases each). The length of the CDR3 is 18 residues. CDR1 is MDHEN and CDR2 is SYDVKM in the germline V gene. V gave up 0 bases and J gave up 0 bases, with 18 bases separating them. The CDR3 DNA reads TGTGCCAGCAGTTTATGGGCAGCCATGGGGGATACCTCCTACGAGCAGTACTTC. As protein: CASSLWAAMGDTSYEQYF.

This clonotype came up many times. A junction end diverges from the germline sequence, so it may reflect a read error. This chain joins TRBV29-1 and TRBJ1-2, with D possibly matching TRBD1 (5 bases). The CDR3 consists of 11 residues. From germline, CDR1 is SQVTM and CDR2 ANQGSEA. CDR3 nucleotide sequence: TGCAGCGTTGAAGTGAGGGGCCGGGAGGGCTTC. Its protein is CSVEVRGREGF.

In DNA, the CDR3 is TGTGCCAGCAGTTTAGGCGGGGTCTCCTACAATGAGCAGTTCTTC. The encoded protein is CASSLGGVSYNEQFF. The chain combines TRBV12-3 or TRBV12-4 with TRBJ2-1; D perhaps matches TRBD2 (6 bases). CDR3 length equals 15 residues. Trimming cost V 1 base and J 0 bases, with 7 bases left between them.

The chain carries TRBV19 and TRBJ2-1; 7 positions agree with TRBD2. Germline V gene sequence: CDR1 LNHDA, CDR2 SQIVND (reference sequence). The V gene end was trimmed by 8 bases and the J gene end by 4 bases; junction bases not matched to a gene: 5. The CDR3 length is 13 residues. CDR3 region: CASSAGVYNEQFF. Written as DNA, the CDR3 is TGTGCCAGTTCGGCGGGGGTGTACAATGAGCAGTTCTTC.

Only a few counts were recorded for this clonotype. The rearrangement joins TRBV6-5 to TRBJ1-6; 7 bases map to TRBD1. The J segment lost 5 bases and the V segment lost 1 base, leaving 5 bases of the junction unmatched. This CDR3 has 16 residues. The germline V gene has CDR1 MNHEY and CDR2 SVGAGI. The CDR3 reads CASSYWTGTDNSPLHF. CDR3 coding DNA: TGTGCCAGCAGTTACTGGACCGGGACAGATAATTCACCCCTCCACTTT.

This clonotype was observed a few times. The CDR3, as DNA: TGTGCCAGCAGCCAACAAGACAGTAACCATCTCTATGGCTACACCTTC. Translating gives CASSQQDSNHLYGYTF. This sequence joins TRBV3-1 and TRBJ1-2, with D possibly being TRBD1 (5 bases). V lost 2 bases and J lost 4, with 17 bases in between. The germline V gene has CDR1 LGHDT and CDR2 YNNKEL (reference sequence). This CDR3 contains 16 residues.

This clonotype was seen more than once but under ten times. This chain links TRBV27 with TRBJ2-5, with no clear D. In germline, CDR1 is MNHEY, CDR2 SMNVEV (reference sequence). CDR3 length: 12 amino acids. The V and J ends lost 6 bases and 2 bases respectively, with 7 bases between them. The CDR3 DNA is TGTGCCAGCAGGGCATCTCAAGAGACCCAGTACTTC. Its translation: CASRASQETQYF.

The chain employs TRBV13 and TRBJ1-5; 11 bases are shared with TRBD1. Germline values: CDR1 PRHDT, CDR2 FYEKMQ (reference sequence). Germline trimming cut 0 bases from V and 5 bases from J; bases unmatched to any gene: 3. The length of the CDR3 is 16 residues. CDR3 DNA sequence: TGTGCCAGCAGCTTAGGCCGGGACAGGGGGTATCAGCCCCAGCATTTT. It specifies CASSLGRDRGYQPQHF.

The chain recombines TRBV6-1 with TRBJ2-1, with 8 bases aligning to TRBD1. The CDR3 length is 15 residues. Unmatched junction bases numbered 12, after V lost 6 bases and J lost 8 bases. CDR1 and CDR2 from the germline V gene are MNHNS and SASEGT. Written as DNA, the CDR3 is TGTGCCAGCAGAGAGGCGTGGACAGGGTACGATGAGCAGTTCTTC. The encoded protein is CASREAWTGYDEQFF.

This clonotype was counted at least ten times. This chain connects TRBV13 to TRBJ2-7; TRBD1 aligns across 7 bases. With V trimmed by 5 bases and J by 3 bases, 4 bases remained unmatched. Germline assignment: CDR1 PRHDT and CDR2 FYEKMQ (reference sequence). This CDR3 is 13 amino acids long. The CDR3: CASSTRTGYEQYF. The DNA of the CDR3 is TGTGCCAGCAGCACCCGGACAGGCTACGAGCAGTACTTC.

The chain carries TRBV6-1 and TRBJ2-1; 7 bases align to TRBD2. Germline CDR1 and CDR2: MNHNS and SASEGT. This CDR3 comprises 14 residues. V was pared by 6 bases and J by 1 base, with 3 bases of the junction left unmatched. CDR3 residues: CASRTLASYNEQFF. CDR3 nucleotide sequence: TGTGCCAGCAGGACACTAGCGTCCTACAATGAGCAGTTCTTC.

The chain recombines TRBV12-3 or TRBV12-4 with TRBJ1-5; D remains unclear. This CDR3 region has 13 residues. The ends were cut back, 5 bases at V and 5 bases at J, with 10 bases in the middle. Written as DNA, the CDR3 is TGTGCCAGCAGTCCGTGGAGGGATCAGCCCCAGCATTTT. Amino acids: CASSPWRDQPQHF.

There are a few counts of this clonotype. The DNA for the CDR3 is TGTGCCAGCAGTTGGACGGCGGGACAGGGGGTCTCATCGGACCAAGAGACCCAGTACTTC. It is translated as CASSWTAGQGVSSDQETQYF. The chain is built from TRBV12-3 or TRBV12-4 and TRBJ2-5; 11 nucleotides line up with TRBD1. The ends lost 4 bases at V and 0 bases at J; junction bases unmatched: 16. This CDR3 is 20 amino acids long.

In its sample, this clonotype was seen many times. Sequence at one end of the junction differs from germline and may be a read error. The rearrangement links TRBV7-9 to TRBJ2-1; no firm D call. This CDR3 has 12 amino acids. Germline assignment: CDR1 SEHNR and CDR2 FQNEAQ (reference sequence). The CDR3 DNA follows: TGCGCCAGCAGCCAAGACTACAATGAGCAGTTCTTC. It translates to CASSQDYNEQFF.

The chain employs TRBV6-5 and TRBJ2-7; 7 nucleotides agree with TRBD1. The V and J ends lost 4 bases and 3 bases, in that order; junction bases with no gene match: 6. Germline V lookup: CDR1 MNHEY, CDR2 SVGAGI. The CDR3 length is 14 residues. CDR3 DNA sequence: TGTGCCAGCAGTTTAGGGGGCGATCTCTACGAGCAGTACTTC. Protein sequence: CASSLGGDLYEQYF.

This clonotype was seen a handful of times. V is TRBV20-1 and J is TRBJ2-1; D unresolved. CDR3 length: 15 amino acids. Trimming stripped 0 bases from V and 3 bases from J, with 12 bases between. Germline V gene data show CDR1 as DFQATT and CDR2 as SNEGSKA (reference sequence). The DNA for the CDR3 is TGCAGTGCTAGAGAGACGGTAGACCACTACAATGAGCAGTTCTTC. This codes for CSARETVDHYNEQFF.

This rearrangement joins TRBV29-1 to TRBJ2-2; 8 nucleotides line up with TRBD1. The V gene's germline CDR1 is SQVTM and CDR2 ANQGSEA. Trimming removed 5 bases from V and 13 bases from J; junction bases left unmatched: 12. CDR3 length: 13 residues. CDR3 bases: TGCAGCGTTCCGGGACAGGATAATTGGGTGCTGTTTTTT. This encodes CSVPGQDNWVLFF.

The chain joins TRBV4-1 to TRBJ2-5; 9 bases align to TRBD2. V was clipped by 3 bases and J by 2 bases; unmatched bases: 1. Germline values: CDR1 MGHRA, CDR2 YSYEKL. The CDR3 loop spans 14 amino acids. The CDR3 sequence is CASSHLAGQETQYF. The CDR3 bases are TGCGCCAGCAGCCATCTAGCGGGGCAAGAGACCCAGTACTTC.

In its sample, this clonotype was seen a few times. The gene calls are TRBV9 and TRBJ1-1, with unresolved D. This CDR3 has 14 amino acids. Trimming pared 0 bases from V and 6 bases from J, leaving 12 bases between. Germline CDR1 SGDLS, CDR2 YYNGEE. CDR3 protein: CASSVEGGFAEAFF. CDR3 DNA: TGTGCCAGCAGCGTAGAAGGTGGGTTCGCTGAAGCTTTCTTT.

This clonotype was observed at least ten times. The CDR3 nucleotides are TGTGCCAGCAGCTTAGGACAGGTTAATGAGCAGTTCTTC. Encoded protein: CASSLGQVNEQFF. The rearrangement links TRBV7-7 to TRBJ2-1; a weak D match, TRBD1 (6 bases). This CDR3 has 13 residues. V was trimmed by 1 base and J by 7 bases, leaving 8 bases between them. Germline CDR1 is SSHAT and CDR2 is FNYEAQ (reference sequence).

The chain couples TRBV2 to TRBJ2-5, with D unclear. V dropped 2 bases and J dropped 2 bases, with 12 bases sitting between them. Germline V lookup: CDR1 SNHLY, CDR2 FYNNEI. This CDR3 comprises 15 residues. CDR3 sequence: CASSEILVVQETQYF. In nucleotides, the CDR3 is TGTGCCAGCAGTGAAATTCTTGTAGTGCAAGAGACCCAGTACTTC.

CDR3 residues: CASSQELAGGLNEQFF. As DNA, the CDR3 is TGCGCCAGCAGCCAAGAACTAGCGGGAGGACTGAATGAGCAGTTCTTC. The chain recombines TRBV4-3 with TRBJ2-1; 12 bases are shared with TRBD2. V was pared by 0 bases and J by 7 bases, with 4 bases of the junction left unmatched. This CDR3 region has 16 residues. The germline V gene has CDR1 LGHNA and CDR2 YSLEER.

The chain employs TRBV7-6 and TRBJ2-3; 8 bases agree with TRBD1. Germline V gene lookup returns CDR1 SGHVS and CDR2 FNYEAQ. The trim removed 5 bases at V and 0 bases at J, leaving 4 bases unmatched. This CDR3 comprises 15 residues. CDR3 DNA sequence: TGTGCCAGCAGCCATAGGACAGGGAGCACAGATACGCAGTATTTT. Encoded protein: CASSHRTGSTDTQYF. Looking up the rest from reference TRBV7-6 and TRBJ2-3 gives the full variable domain: GAGVSQSPRYKVTKRGQDVALRCDPISGHVSLYWYRQALGQGPEFLTYFNYEAQQDKSGLPNDRFSAERPEGSISTLTIQRTEQRDSAMYRCASSHRTGSTDTQYFGPGTRLTVL.

This clonotype occurred a few times. The CDR3 nucleotides are TGCAGTGCTCCAAGAAGGAACTACGAGCAGTACTTC. Translation: CSAPRRNYEQYF. This chain uses TRBV20-1 with TRBJ2-7; no firm D call. V was clipped by 5 bases and J by 3 bases, with 11 bases between them. This CDR3 is built from 12 residues. The germline V gene has CDR1 DFQATT and CDR2 SNEGSKA (reference sequence).

The chain combines TRBV7-9 with TRBJ1-1; D gene uncertain. CDR1 is SEHNR and CDR2 is FQNEAQ in the germline V gene (reference sequence). The CDR3 runs to 15 residues. V lost 4 bases and J 1 base, leaving 13 bases between the germline ends. CDR3 protein: CASSYFDGSNTEAFF. The CDR3 coding sequence is TGTGCCAGCAGCTATTTTGACGGCTCGAACACTGAAGCTTTCTTT.

This clonotype was seen more than once but under ten times. This chain uses TRBV10-2 with TRBJ1-5, with 7 bases aligning to TRBD1. The CDR3 spans 16 residues. With V trimmed by 2 bases and J by 9 bases, 13 bases remained unmatched. Per germline, CDR1 WSHSY and CDR2 SAAADI. The CDR3 DNA follows: TGCGCCAGCAGTGAGGGTCCCAGGGGGTCCAGTACGCCCCAGCATTTT. Protein sequence: CASSEGPRGSSTPQHF.

This chain joins TRBV4-3 and TRBJ1-2, with D perhaps TRBD1 (5 bases). CDR3 size: 14 residues. Trimming took 1 base from V and 9 from J, leaving 15 bases between them. Germline loops: CDR1 LGHNA, CDR2 YSLEER. This chain's CDR3 is CASSQAEGWGSYTF. The CDR3 region has the DNA TGCGCCAGCAGCCAAGCGGAGGGGTGGGGGAGCTACACCTTC.

The CDR3 region is CASTLGGFHNEQFF. Written as DNA, the CDR3 is TGTGCCAGCACCTTGGGGGGTTTCCACAATGAGCAGTTCTTC. This sequence joins TRBV6-2 or TRBV6-3 and TRBJ2-1; a weak D match, TRBD2 (6 bases). Germline-derived CDR1 and CDR2 are MNHEY and SVGEGT. Trimming pared 7 bases from V and 5 bases from J, leaving 15 bases between. The CDR3 is 14 amino acids.